Following are 29 T cell receptor beta chains from one sample sequenced in a study of vaccination and CD4 T cells after COVID-19. Their cognate antigens are unknown. The Oncomine TCR Beta short-read assay was applied to DNA of cultured CD4+ T cells. TCRdb called the PCR reads again in MiXCR, with one record for every CDR3 protein. This table holds about 14,000 distinct CDR3 sequences, 50% to 55% found once. Treatment denoted: approximately 9-day PBMC culture with coronavirus spike peptide pools or control peptides (ViraFEST assay). Sequencing input: CD4+ T cells from blood, cultured in vitro. Receptors originate from a human donor who had recovered from COVID-19.

This clonotype was detected a few times. The genes are TRBV20-1 and TRBJ2-7; 11 bases line up with TRBD2. The CDR3 sequence is 16 residues long. V lost 6 bases, J lost 7 bases, and 17 bases stayed unmatched. Looked up from germline, CDR1 is DFQATT and CDR2 is SNEGSKA (reference sequence). CDR3 bases: TGCAGTGCCTCGGTCGGAATGGGTAGCGGGAGGGTTGAGCAGTACTTC. This encodes CSASVGMGSGRVEQYF.

The rearrangement uses TRBV6-1 and TRBJ1-6; D perhaps matches TRBD1 (5 bases). Trimming shortened V by 7 bases and J by 6 bases, and 16 bases separated the two germline ends. Looked up from germline, CDR1 is MNHNS and CDR2 is SASEGT. The CDR3 sequence is 15 residues long. CDR3 amino acids: CASIQGLLGNSPLHF. The CDR3 region has the DNA TGTGCCAGCATTCAGGGCCTATTGGGTAATTCACCCCTCCACTTT.

This clonotype was found a few times. The chain is built from TRBV15 and TRBJ1-5; D is uncertain. The germline V gene encodes CDR1 LNHNV and CDR2 YYDKDF (reference sequence). Trimming pared 0 bases from V and 3 bases from J, leaving 3 bases between. CDR3 length: 13 amino acids. In DNA form, the CDR3 reads TGTGCCACCAGCAGAGACCACAATCAGCCCCAGCATTTT. Its translation: CATSRDHNQPQHF.

The chain carries TRBV28 and TRBJ1-5; D call uncertain. Between the trimmed V and J ends, which lost 6 bases and 3 bases, there was a span of 9 bases. There are 13 residues in the CDR3. Per the germline V gene, CDR1 is MDHEN and CDR2 is SYDVKM. Here the CDR3 DNA reads TGTGCCAGCAGGAACGGAAACAATCAGCCCCAGCATTTT. Its translation is CASRNGNNQPQHF.

The CDR3 sequence: CASRRQETSYEQYF. The DNA of the CDR3 is TGTGCCAGCAGGCGACAGGAGACCTCCTACGAGCAGTACTTC. V is TRBV21-1 and J is TRBJ2-7; the table names TRBD1, a call not compared with the DNA. TRBV21-1 is termed a pseudogene. The CDR3 totals 14 residues.

The chain carries TRBV4-2 and TRBJ2-3, with 8 nucleotides matching TRBD2. Trimming cost V 4 bases and J 12 bases; bases outside gene matches: 6. From germline, CDR1 is LGHNA and CDR2 YNFKEQ. The CDR3 has 12 residues. In DNA form, the CDR3 reads TGTGCCAGCAGCCGCCCGGGGGGGCGTCAGTATTTT. Amino acid sequence: CASSRPGGRQYF.

This clonotype was found once. V and J are TRBV7-2 and TRBJ2-7, with D possibly matching TRBD2 (6 bases). The CDR3 loop spans 17 amino acids. Trimming took 1 base from V and 0 from J, leaving 16 bases between them. Germline V gives CDR1 SGHTA, CDR2 FQGNSA. Here the CDR3 reads CASSLGSSAASSYEQYF. CDR3 nucleotides: TGTGCCAGCAGCTTAGGGTCTAGCGCTGCTTCCTCCTACGAGCAGTACTTC.

This chain links TRBV7-2 with TRBJ2-1; 7 bases fit TRBD2. V dropped 0 bases and J dropped 2; count of bases not matched to a gene: 7. The germline gives CDR1 SGHTA, CDR2 FQGNSA. The CDR3 has 17 amino acids. The CDR3 loop is CASSLAMGRVPYNEQFF. In nucleotides, the CDR3 is TGTGCCAGCAGCTTAGCGATGGGGAGGGTTCCCTACAATGAGCAGTTCTTC.

The J gene is TRBJ1-2, the V gene TRBV6-1; D gene uncertain. This CDR3 contains 14 residues. Germline V gene sequence: CDR1 MNHNS, CDR2 SASEGT. The ends were cut back, 1 base at V and 0 bases at J, with 6 bases in the middle. CDR3 in DNA: TGTGCCAGCAGTGAAGGCGGAGCTAACTATGGCTACACCTTC. Translated: CASSEGGANYGYTF.

The chain uses TRBV29-1 and TRBJ2-7; D is possibly TRBD1 (7 bases). There are 13 residues in the CDR3. Germline CDR1 reads SQVTM; CDR2 reads ANQGSEA. V dropped 1 base and J dropped 6 bases, with 13 bases sitting between them. CDR3 nucleotide sequence: TGCAGCGTTGAAGTCAGGGGGGTCCTCGAGCAGTACTTC. This sequence encodes CSVEVRGVLEQYF.

V and J are TRBV5-1 and TRBJ2-5, with D possibly matching TRBD1 (5 bases). CDR3 length equals 13 residues. V was clipped by 4 bases and J by 1 base, with 8 bases between them. Per germline, CDR1 SGHRS and CDR2 YFSETQ. The CDR3 here is CASSEGVQETQYF. The CDR3 region has the DNA TGCGCCAGCAGCGAAGGGGTCCAAGAGACCCAGTACTTC. Using reference TRBV5-1 and TRBJ2-5 for the parts outside the CDR3, the full variable domain is KAGVTQTPRYLIKTRGQQVTLSCSPISGHRSVSWYQQTPGQGLQFLFEYFSETQRNKGNFPGRFSGRQFSNSRSEMNVSTLELGDSALYLCASSEGVQETQYFGPGTRLLVL.

This clonotype has just a few counts. CDR3 protein: CASSRDRGWNTEAFF. The DNA of the CDR3 is TGTGCCAGCAGCCGGGACAGGGGGTGGAACACTGAAGCTTTCTTT. The genes are TRBV7-2 and TRBJ1-1, with 11 nucleotides matching TRBD1. The CDR3 length is 15 residues. V dropped 5 bases and J dropped 1; count of bases not matched to a gene: 3. CDR1 is SGHTA, CDR2 FQGNSA, per germline.

V gene TRBV28 combines with J gene TRBJ2-5; TRBD2 matches at 8 bases. Trimming took 4 bases from V and 4 from J; bases not matched to a gene: 8. The CDR3 has 15 residues. CDR1 and CDR2 from the germline V gene are MDHEN and SYDVKM. The CDR3 spells CASSSAGRGGETQYF. The CDR3 bases are TGTGCCAGCAGTTCGGCGGGTCGGGGGGGAGAGACCCAGTACTTC.

This clonotype was recorded a few times. The V and J genes are TRBV7-3 and TRBJ2-3, with TRBD2 matching over 11 bases. Trimming cost V 3 bases and J 4 bases; bases outside gene matches: 9. This CDR3 has 17 residues. Looked up from germline, CDR1 is SGHTA and CDR2 is FQGTGA. The CDR3 region has the DNA TGTGCCAGCAGCTTTCTCCCTAGCGGGGGGAGAGCAGATACGCAGTATTTT. Encoded protein: CASSFLPSGGRADTQYF.

This clonotype occurred a few times. This chain connects TRBV20-1 to TRBJ1-2; 7 bases are a match to TRBD1. Germline V gene lookup returns CDR1 DFQATT and CDR2 SNEGSKA (reference sequence). The CDR3 runs 12 residues. With V trimmed by 3 bases and J by 4 bases, 2 bases remained unmatched. The DNA of the CDR3 is TGCAGTGCTAGTTCAGGGGGCTATGGCTACACCTTC. Encoded protein: CSASSGGYGYTF.

This clonotype has just a few counts. As DNA, the CDR3 is TGTGCCAGCAGCCCTACAGGGAGGGGCAATCAGCCCCAGCATTTT. It specifies CASSPTGRGNQPQHF. The gene calls are TRBV27 and TRBJ1-5; D may be TRBD1 (6 bases). The CDR3 length is 15 residues. Trimming took off 6 bases at V and 2 bases at J, with 14 bases between the two ends. The V gene's germline CDR1 is MNHEY and CDR2 SMNVEV (reference sequence).

The CDR3 sequence is CSAHMTGGGYGYTF. The CDR3 DNA is TGCAGTGCCCATATGACAGGCGGAGGCTATGGCTACACCTTC. The chain recombines TRBV20-1 with TRBJ1-2; weak D call: TRBD1 (6 bases). Germline V gene data show CDR1 as DFQATT and CDR2 as SNEGSKA (reference sequence). V lost 6 bases and J lost 4, with 18 bases in between. The CDR3 is 14 amino acids.

The V call is TRBV6-1, the J call TRBJ2-5; 7 bases line up with TRBD2. Germline V gene sequence: CDR1 MNHNS, CDR2 SASEGT. V was clipped by 6 bases and J by 5 bases; unmatched bases: 15. CDR3 size: 16 residues. The CDR3 DNA reads as TGTGCCAGCAGCACACCTCCGGGCCTGCGGGAGGAGACCCAGTACTTC. This encodes CASSTPPGLREETQYF.

The J gene is TRBJ2-2, the V gene TRBV5-4; the match to TRBD1 covers 7 bases. The V gene end was trimmed by 4 bases and the J gene end by 4 bases; junction bases not matched to a gene: 10. Germline V CDR1 and CDR2: SGHNT, YYREEE (reference sequence). CDR3 size: 16 residues. The CDR3 DNA sequence: TGTGCCAGCAGCCTCGAGGGGGCAGCGGCCACCGGGGAGCTGTTTTTT. Its translation: CASSLEGAAATGELFF.

CDR3 in amino acids: CASRQGATDTQYF. CDR3 nucleotides: TGTGCCAGTCGACAGGGGGCGACAGATACGCAGTATTTT. This sequence joins TRBV19 and TRBJ2-3, with TRBD1 matching 10 bases. The CDR3 has 13 residues. Germline values: CDR1 LNHDA, CDR2 SQIVND (reference sequence). V trimming: 8 bases; J trimming: 3 bases; junction bases outside the gene matches: 2. The entire variable domain, with the rest obtained from reference TRBV19 and TRBJ2-3, is as follows: DGGITQSPKYLFRKEGQNVTLSCEQNLNHDAMYWYRQDPGQGLRLIYYSQIVNDFQKGDIAEGYSVSREKKESFPLTVTSAQKNPTAFYLCASRQGATDTQYFGPGTRLTVL.

The rearrangement uses TRBV11-2 and TRBJ2-7; TRBD1 might be the D (5 bases). The germline V and J ends were trimmed by 5 bases and 3 bases, with 8 bases remaining between them. CDR3 length: 12 amino acids. From germline, CDR1 is SGHAT and CDR2 FQNNGV. The CDR3 DNA reads TGTGCCAGCAGCCCAGGGATCTACGAGCAGTACTTC. It translates to CASSPGIYEQYF.

This clonotype was seen only once. V is TRBV7-2 and J is TRBJ2-1; D possibly matches TRBD1 or TRBD2 (5 bases each). Trimming pared 2 bases from V and 2 bases from J, leaving 10 bases between. Germline CDR1 is SGHTA and CDR2 is FQGNSA. This CDR3 is built from 15 residues. The CDR3 bases are TGTGCCAGCAGCTTACGGGACGGAACCTACAATGAGCAGTTCTTC. It specifies CASSLRDGTYNEQFF.

The CDR3 region has the DNA TGTGCCAGCAGCTTAATGTCCTACAATGAGCAGTTCTTC. Amino acid sequence: CASSLMSYNEQFF. V gene TRBV11-3 combines with J gene TRBJ2-1, with D unresolved. This CDR3 comprises 13 residues. Germline values: CDR1 SGHNT, CDR2 YENEEA. The V end lost 2 bases, the J end lost 1 base, and 3 bases lay between the germline ends. Combining the CDR3 with reference TRBV11-3 and TRBJ2-1 gives the whole variable domain EAGVVQSPRYKIIEKKQPVAFWCNPISGHNTLYWYLQNLGQGPELLIRYENEEAVDDSQLPKDRFSAERLKGVDSTLKIQPAELGDSAVYLCASSLMSYNEQFFGPGTRLTVL.

The chain is built from TRBV2 and TRBJ1-5; no reliable D call. V was trimmed by 7 bases and J by 0 bases, leaving 7 bases between them. The CDR3 has 13 residues. The germline gives CDR1 SNHLY, CDR2 FYNNEI. For the CDR3, the DNA is TGTGCCAGCAAACGGGATAGCAATCAGCCCCAGCATTTT. Translating gives CASKRDSNQPQHF.

This clonotype is medium-sized (0.01 to 0.1%). CDR3 protein: CSVAGEGSTNLAEAFF. The CDR3 bases are TGCAGCGTTGCAGGGGAGGGGTCCACAAACCTCGCTGAAGCTTTCTTT. V gene TRBV29-1 combines with J gene TRBJ1-1; a weak D match, TRBD1 (6 bases). The CDR3 totals 16 residues. Per the germline V gene, CDR1 is SQVTM and CDR2 is ANQGSEA. V was cut by 4 bases and J by 6 bases, with 24 bases left in between.

The gene calls are TRBV20-1 and TRBJ2-3; 8 bases match TRBD2. Germline CDR1 is DFQATT and CDR2 is SNEGSKA (reference sequence). Trimming at V came to 3 bases and at J to 6 bases, leaving 14 bases not matched to a gene. The CDR3 has 16 residues. CDR3 residues: CSASPGAGGPGDTQYF. CDR3 coding DNA: TGCAGTGCTAGCCCGGGGGCGGGGGGCCCGGGTGATACGCAGTATTTT.

This chain joins TRBV2 and TRBJ2-1; no definite D call. Trimming pared 1 base from V and 9 bases from J, leaving 10 bases between. The CDR3 runs to 13 residues. CDR1 is SNHLY and CDR2 is FYNNEI in the germline V gene. The CDR3 bases are TGTGCCAGCAGTGAAGAGGGCATCGGTGAGCAGTTCTTC. It codes for CASSEEGIGEQFF.

This clonotype appeared a few times. J is TRBJ2-2 and V is TRBV19, with TRBD2 matching 15 bases. J lost 6 bases, V lost 0 bases, and 11 bases had no gene match. Germline CDR1 is LNHDA and CDR2 is SQIVND (reference sequence). This CDR3 is 20 amino acids long. The CDR3 region has the DNA TGTGCCAGTAGTATAGAGACGGGACTAGCGGGAGGCCCCGAGTCCGGGGAGCTGTTTTTT. Translated, it gives CASSIETGLAGGPESGELFF.

This clonotype appeared a few times. V usage is TRBV15 and J usage is TRBJ1-2, with D hard to call. Germline lookup yields CDR1 LNHNV and CDR2 YYDKDF (reference sequence). This CDR3 has 13 residues. Trimming cost V 4 bases and J 3 bases, with 9 bases left between them. The CDR3 DNA sequence: TGTGCCACCAGCAAGGAGGGCTACTATGGCTACACCTTC. Its protein product is CATSKEGYYGYTF.